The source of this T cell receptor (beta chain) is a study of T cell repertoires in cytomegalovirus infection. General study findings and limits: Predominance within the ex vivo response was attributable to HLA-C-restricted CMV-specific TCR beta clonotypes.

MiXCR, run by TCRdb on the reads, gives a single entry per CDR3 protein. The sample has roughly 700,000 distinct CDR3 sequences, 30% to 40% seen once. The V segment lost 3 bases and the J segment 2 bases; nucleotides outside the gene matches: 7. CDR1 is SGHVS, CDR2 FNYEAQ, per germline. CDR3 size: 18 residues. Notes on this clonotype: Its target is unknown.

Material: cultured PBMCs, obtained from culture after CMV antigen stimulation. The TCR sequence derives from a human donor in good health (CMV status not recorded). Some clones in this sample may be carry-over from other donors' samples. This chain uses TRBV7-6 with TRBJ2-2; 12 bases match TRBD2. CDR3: CASSFGTGLAGNTGELFF. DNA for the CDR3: TGTGCCAGCAGCTTTGGGACAGGACTAGCGGGAAACACCGGGGAGCTGTTTTTT.